Shown below are 23 T cell receptor beta chains from a single sample sequenced in a study of blood T cell repertoires in COVID-19. Sequenced by immunoSEQ multiplex PCR; TCRdb stores in-frame clones only, minus some. The sample includes 200,000 to 250,000 clones, 88% of them seen just once. Sequences were obtained from PBMCs or T cells enriched from blood (not recorded which). The receptors were gathered from a woman under 40 who had recovered from COVID-19.

The rearrangement links TRBV19 to TRBJ2-3; the match to TRBD2 covers 8 bases. The CDR3 is 14 residues long. CDR1 and CDR2 (germline): LNHDA, SQIVND (reference sequence). V dropped 4 bases and J dropped 2; count of bases not matched to a gene: 2. The CDR3 region has the DNA TGTGCCAGTAGTAGCGGGGGGTTCACAGATACGCAGTATTTT. It codes for CASSSGGFTDTQYF.

The chain combines TRBV10-3 with TRBJ2-7, with D possibly TRBD2 on 5 matching bases. The CDR3 sequence is 13 residues long. V lost 11 bases, J lost 1 base, and 15 bases lay in between. Germline V gives CDR1 ENHRY, CDR2 SYGVKD. The DNA for the CDR3 is TGTGCCGCCGCTGGACCGGGGTCCTACGAGCAGTACTTC. Protein: CAAAGPGSYEQYF.

CDR3 sequence reads: CASSLHAQTGTSRDEQFF. DNA for the CDR3: TGTGCCAGCAGCTTACACGCCCAAACGGGGACTAGCAGGGATGAGCAGTTCTTC. The rearrangement links TRBV11-2 to TRBJ2-1; TRBD2 aligns across 9 bases. The CDR3 is 18 amino acids. Trimming took 2 bases from V and 8 from J; bases not matched to a gene: 16. Germline V gene data show CDR1 as SGHAT and CDR2 as FQNNGV.

The chain couples TRBV18 to TRBJ2-1; D is undetermined. The CDR3 runs to 13 residues. The germline V gene has CDR1 KGHSH and CDR2 LQKENI. V gave up 6 bases and J gave up 4 bases, with 10 bases separating them. The CDR3 coding sequence is TGTGCCAGCTCGCATGAGAATTACAATGAGCAGTTCTTC. Encoded protein: CASSHENYNEQFF. Based on the CDR3 plus reference TRBV18 and TRBJ2-1, the full variable domain is NAGVMQNPRHLVRRRGQEARLRCSPMKGHSHVYWYRQLPEEGLKFMVYLQKENIIDESGMPKERFSAEFPKEGPSILRIQQVVRGDSAAYFCASSHENYNEQFFGPGTRLTVL.

The chain recombines TRBV19 with TRBJ2-7, with D perhaps TRBD2 (5 bases). The CDR3 totals 13 residues. Germline values: CDR1 LNHDA, CDR2 SQIVND (reference sequence). The V gene lost 8 bases and the J gene lost 5 bases, with 16 bases spanning the gap. This chain's CDR3 is CASSPGSLDEQYF. The CDR3 nucleotides read TGTGCCAGTTCCCCGGGGTCATTAGACGAGCAGTACTTC.

The V call is TRBV7-3, the J call TRBJ2-5, with D possibly matching TRBD2 (6 bases). V was pared by 5 bases and J by 4 bases, with 17 bases between. Germline values: CDR1 SGHTA, CDR2 FQGTGA. The CDR3 is made up of 15 amino acids. The CDR3 loop is CASSQRAGPRETQYF. CDR3 in DNA: TGTGCCAGCAGCCAACGAGCGGGCCCCAGAGAGACCCAGTACTTC. The full variable domain, completed using reference TRBV7-3 and TRBJ2-5, is GAGVSQTPSNKVTEKGKYVELRCDPISGHTALYWYRQSLGQGPEFLIYFQGTGAADDSGLPNDRFFAVRPEGSVSTLKIQRTERGDSAVYLCASSQRAGPRETQYFGPGTRLLVL.

This clone was detected only a few times. The chain couples TRBV5-1 to TRBJ2-2; no clear D. Germline CDR1 and CDR2: SGHRS and YFSETQ. The CDR3 totals 16 residues. The V end was cut by 1 base, the J end by 0 bases, with 10 bases between. For the CDR3, the DNA is TGCGCCAGCAGCTTGAGAATTAACTCGAACACCGGGGAGCTGTTTTTT. This gives the protein CASSLRINSNTGELFF.

V and J are TRBV5-4 and TRBJ2-3; 9 nucleotides match TRBD2. Trimming took 3 bases from V and 5 from J; bases not matched to a gene: 4. The germline CDR1 and CDR2 sequences are SGHNT and YYREEE (reference sequence). This CDR3 contains 14 residues. Here the CDR3 reads CASSWRGGGDTQYF. The CDR3 nucleotides are TGTGCCAGCAGCTGGCGGGGGGGCGGAGATACGCAGTATTTT. The full variable domain, its missing parts supplied by reference TRBV5-4 and TRBJ2-3, is ETGVTQSPTHLIKTRGQQVTLRCSSQSGHNTVSWYQQALGQGPQFIFQYYREEENGRGNFPPRFSGLQFPNYSSELNVNALELDDSALYLCASSWRGGGDTQYFGPGTRLTVL.

The chain uses TRBV7-9 and TRBJ2-1; TRBD2 aligns across 10 bases. The CDR3 contains 16 residues. Germline lookup yields CDR1 SEHNR and CDR2 FQNEAQ (reference sequence). The trim removed 5 bases at V and 0 bases at J, leaving 4 bases unmatched. Here the CDR3 reads CASSPLAGGSYNEQFF. DNA of the CDR3: TGTGCCAGCAGCCCCTTAGCGGGGGGCTCCTACAATGAGCAGTTCTTC.

About this clone: The sample has other DNA sequences that encode this CDR3 too. The gene calls are TRBV4-3 and TRBJ2-7; tentative D call: TRBD1 (5 bases). From germline, CDR1 is LGHNA and CDR2 YSLEER. This CDR3 is built from 15 residues. The V gene lost 1 base and the J gene lost 3 bases, with 13 bases spanning the gap. The CDR3 spells CASSQAREELYEQYF. The DNA for the CDR3 is TGCGCCAGCAGCCAAGCCAGGGAAGAACTCTACGAGCAGTACTTC.

V gene TRBV6-5 combines with J gene TRBJ1-2; TRBD1 matches at 9 bases. Germline CDR1 reads MNHEY; CDR2 reads SVGAGI. J was trimmed by 3 bases and V by 6 bases; bases with no gene match: 8. The CDR3 sequence is 15 residues long. As DNA, the CDR3 is TGTGCCAGCAGGTACAGAAGACAGGGGGACTATGGCTACACCTTC. Its protein is CASRYRRQGDYGYTF.

The V call is TRBV3-1 (or the pseudogene TRBV3-2), the J call TRBJ1-2, with D hard to call. V lost 1 base to trimming and J lost 12 bases, with 21 bases between them. This CDR3 comprises 15 residues. CDR1 and CDR2 from the germline V gene are LGHDT and YNNKEL (reference sequence). The CDR3 sequence is CASSQGRILYAWDTF. The CDR3 DNA is TGTGCCAGCAGCCAAGGCCGGATACTATACGCATGGGACACCTTC.

This chain uses TRBV7-2 with TRBJ2-2, with 10 bases identical to TRBD2. V lost 0 bases, J lost 11 bases, and 9 bases stayed unmatched. The germline gives CDR1 SGHTA, CDR2 FQGNSA. The length of the CDR3 is 16 residues. The CDR3 reads CASSLALSGGPIELFF. CDR3 sequence (DNA): TGTGCCAGCAGCTTAGCTCTTAGCGGGGGGCCCATAGAGCTGTTTTTT.

The J gene is TRBJ1-3, the V gene TRBV18; 7 nucleotides match TRBD1. The CDR3 extends over 16 amino acids. Germline lookup yields CDR1 KGHSH and CDR2 LQKENI. V lost 3 bases to trimming and J lost 0 bases; unmatched junction nucleotides: 5. The CDR3 DNA is TGTGCCAGCTCACCTACCCGGGACAGCTCTGGAAACACCATATATTTT. This codes for CASSPTRDSSGNTIYF.

This clone was seen more than once but under ten times. This chain connects TRBV7-2 to TRBJ2-2; maybe TRBD2 (5 bases). In germline, CDR1 is SGHTA, CDR2 FQGNSA. Trimming shortened V by 1 base and J by 1 base, and 7 bases separated the two germline ends. The CDR3 length is 15 residues. In DNA, the CDR3 is TGTGCCAGCAGCTTAGGAGGGCGGAACACCGGGGAGCTGTTTTTT. Its translation is CASSLGGRNTGELFF.

The chain couples TRBV5-6 to TRBJ1-2, with 9 bases that match TRBD1. V dropped 4 bases and J dropped 1; count of bases not matched to a gene: 8. This CDR3 has 16 amino acids. Germline lookup yields CDR1 SGHDT and CDR2 YYEEEE. The CDR3, as DNA: TGTGCCAGCAGCGCGGTCGGGACAGGGTTTAACTATGGCTACACCTTC. Residues: CASSAVGTGFNYGYTF. The full variable domain, in which reference TRBV5-6 and TRBJ1-2 provide the parts outside the CDR3, is DAGVTQSPTHLIKTRGQQVTLRCSPKSGHDTVSWYQQALGQGPQFIFQYYEEEERQRGNFPDRFSGHQFPNYSSELNVNALLLGDSALYLCASSAVGTGFNYGYTFGSGTRLTVV.

The CDR3 spells CASSIELQGVDYGYTF. CDR3 nucleotides: TGTGCCAGTAGTATTGAACTACAGGGGGTCGACTATGGCTACACCTTC. This sequence joins TRBV19 and TRBJ1-2, with 8 bases identical to TRBD1. The CDR3 is 16 amino acids. V lost 3 bases and J lost 3; bases outside the gene matches: 9. CDR1 and CDR2 from the germline V gene are LNHDA and SQIVND (reference sequence).

The chain is built from TRBV7-8 and TRBJ2-7; 7 nucleotides line up with TRBD1. This CDR3 has 15 residues. Germline V gene data show CDR1 as SGHVS and CDR2 as FQNEAQ. The junction had 5 bases not matched to a gene; V was cut back by 3 bases and J by 0 bases. The CDR3 here is CASSFSGQSSYEQYF. The CDR3 bases are TGTGCCAGCAGCTTTTCGGGACAGAGCTCCTACGAGCAGTACTTC.

J is TRBJ1-2 and V is TRBV15; the match to TRBD1 covers 7 bases. The CDR3 covers 15 residues. From germline, CDR1 is LNHNV and CDR2 YYDKDF (reference sequence). Germline trimming cut 5 bases from V and 3 bases from J; bases unmatched to any gene: 9. The CDR3 sequence is CATSSQTTGDYGYTF. In DNA, the CDR3 is TGTGCCACCAGCTCCCAAACTACAGGGGACTATGGCTACACCTTC.

CDR3 DNA: TGTGCCAGCAGCGTAGAACAGGACACCTCTTTCGCGAACACCGGGGAGCTGTTTTTT. Protein sequence: CASSVEQDTSFANTGELFF. The V and J genes are TRBV9 and TRBJ2-2, with a tentative D call TRBD1 (5 bases). The ends were cut back, 0 bases at V and 0 bases at J, with 18 bases in the middle. The CDR3 consists of 19 residues. In germline, CDR1 is SGDLS, CDR2 YYNGEE.

The rearrangement links TRBV29-1 to TRBJ2-7, with a weak D call TRBD1 (5 bases). The CDR3 covers 12 residues. V lost 5 bases, J lost 3 bases, and 11 bases lay in between. Looked up from germline, CDR1 is SQVTM and CDR2 is ANQGSEA. The CDR3 DNA reads TGCAGCGTTATAGACAGTGACTACGAGCAGTACTTC. Encoded protein: CSVIDSDYEQYF.

V gene TRBV11-2 combines with J gene TRBJ1-5, with 9 bases that match TRBD1. V lost 5 bases to trimming and J lost 6 bases; unmatched junction nucleotides: 5. CDR1 and CDR2 (germline): SGHAT, FQNNGV. CDR3 size: 14 residues. CDR3 DNA sequence: TGTGCCAGCAGCCCGACAGGGGGTAGTCAGCCCCAGCATTTT. It is translated as CASSPTGGSQPQHF.

The chain recombines TRBV11-3 with TRBJ2-7; TRBD1 might be the D (5 bases). The germline CDR1 and CDR2 sequences are SGHNT and YENEEA. Trimming left V 2 bases short and J 4 bases short, with 12 bases between. This CDR3 comprises 14 residues. The CDR3 loop reads CASSLQGSLYEQYF. The CDR3 coding sequence is TGTGCCAGCAGCTTACAGGGTTCCCTTTACGAGCAGTACTTC.